This TCR beta chain is drawn from a study of human T cells and chemical hapten exposure. Germline values: CDR1 DFQATT, CDR2 SNEGSKA (reference sequence). Trimming at V came to 4 bases and at J to 4 bases, leaving 5 bases not matched to a gene. This CDR3 is 13 amino acids long. Time point indicated: patch test 1, 2 weeks after DPC sensitization. Documented treatment: therapeutic diphenylcyclopropenone sensitization with weekly scalp DPC. Extraction yielded total RNA from whole blood (unfractionated). TCRdb re-analysed the RACE reads in MiXCR, keeping a single row per CDR3 protein. The sample holds tens of thousands of distinct CDR3 sequences; about 11% are singletons and the top ten take about 4%.

This material consisted of whole blood, taken in connection with sensitization to the hapten diphenylcyclopropenone (DPC). The sequence was obtained from a woman aged 45-59 years with alopecia areata. Some clones in this sample may be carry-over from other donors' samples. V gene TRBV20-1 combines with J gene TRBJ1-2; 8 bases are a match to TRBD1. CDR3 in amino acids: CSATSGGSYGYTF. As DNA, the CDR3 is TGCAGTGCTACATCAGGGGGCAGCTATGGCTACACCTTC.